Following are 30 T cell receptor beta chains from one sample sequenced in a study of blood T cell repertoires in COVID-19. Produced via immunoSEQ multiplex PCR; TCRdb's table is partial and in-frame only. This sample has fewer than 200,000 clones; about 87% occur once, and the top ten carry roughly 24%. Sequencing used peripheral blood. The receptor set was obtained from a man aged 55 to 70 with acute or convalescent COVID-19.

This sequence joins TRBV7-9 and TRBJ1-4; a weak D match, TRBD1 (6 bases). Trimming left V 3 bases short and J 8 bases short, with 10 bases between. The CDR3 sequence is 13 residues long. Germline loops: CDR1 SEHNR, CDR2 FQNEAQ (reference sequence). CDR3 bases: TGTGCCAGCAGCTTGGCTGGGGGCGAAAAACTGTTTTTT. Protein: CASSLAGGEKLFF.

The V and J genes are TRBV6-5 and TRBJ1-1, with no clear D. CDR1 is MNHEY, CDR2 SVGAGI, per germline. The CDR3 is made up of 13 amino acids. Trimming took 8 bases from V and 0 from J, leaving 10 bases between them. CDR3 amino acids: CASLQQLNTEAFF. DNA of the CDR3: TGTGCCAGCTTACAGCAATTGAACACTGAAGCTTTCTTT.

This chain connects TRBV6-5 to TRBJ2-1, with 7 bases fitting TRBD1. After removal of 10 bases from V and 0 bases from J, the junction contained 9 bases not matched to a gene. The CDR3 totals 15 residues. Per germline, CDR1 MNHEY and CDR2 SVGAGI. In nucleotides, the CDR3 is TGTGCCACAAACGTGGGACAGAACTCCTACAATGAGCAGTTCTTC. Its translation is CATNVGQNSYNEQFF.

V is TRBV5-1 and J is TRBJ2-1; D remains ambiguous. The CDR3 loop spans 12 amino acids. V gave up 2 bases and J gave up 8 bases, with 8 bases separating them. From germline, CDR1 is SGHRS and CDR2 YFSETQ. The CDR3 DNA follows: TGCGCCAGCAGCTTATTAATAGATGAGCAGTTCTTC. The encoded protein is CASSLLIDEQFF.

The V call is TRBV28, the J call TRBJ2-3, with TRBD1 as a possible D gene (6 bases). V lost 5 bases to trimming and J lost 1 base, with 16 bases between them. Germline V gene sequence: CDR1 MDHEN, CDR2 SYDVKM. This CDR3 is 16 amino acids long. The DNA for the CDR3 is TGTGCCAGCAGTATCCAAGGGGGTCGAGGCACAGATACGCAGTATTTT. Its protein product is CASSIQGGRGTDTQYF.

This rearrangement joins TRBV7-9 to TRBJ1-1, with D perhaps TRBD1 (5 bases). V dropped 5 bases and J dropped 1 base, with 11 bases sitting between them. This CDR3 is 14 amino acids long. Germline loops: CDR1 SEHNR, CDR2 FQNEAQ (reference sequence). The CDR3 nucleotides are TGTGCCAGCAGCGCGGACACTTCGAACACTGAAGCTTTCTTT. Amino acids: CASSADTSNTEAFF. Supplemented by reference TRBV7-9 and TRBJ1-1, the full variable domain reads DTGVSQNPRHKITKRGQNVTFRCDPISEHNRLYWYRQTLGQGPEFLTYFQNEAQLEKSRLLSDRFSAERPKGSFSTLEIQRTEQGDSAMYLCASSADTSNTEAFFGQGTRLTVV.

The chain carries TRBV27 and TRBJ2-3, with D perhaps TRBD2 (6 bases). Trimming removed 3 bases from V and 4 bases from J, with 14 bases in between. Per germline, CDR1 MNHEY and CDR2 SMNVEV (reference sequence). CDR3 length: 15 residues. The CDR3 region is CASSLRAGWADTQYF. The CDR3 bases are TGTGCCAGCAGTTTGCGCGCGGGATGGGCAGATACGCAGTATTTT.

The chain joins TRBV11-2 to TRBJ2-1, with D possibly TRBD2 on 5 matching bases. This CDR3 contains 15 residues. Germline assignment: CDR1 SGHAT and CDR2 FQNNGV. Trimming left V 0 bases short and J 2 bases short, with 8 bases between. CDR3 in DNA: TGTGCCAGCAGCTTAGAACTAGTTACCTACAATGAGCAGTTCTTC. As protein: CASSLELVTYNEQFF.

The chain couples TRBV7-2 to TRBJ2-5, with TRBD2 identical over 7 bases. This CDR3 has 16 residues. Trimming took 2 bases from V and 5 from J; bases not matched to a gene: 11. In germline, CDR1 is SGHTA, CDR2 FQGNSA. CDR3 sequence (DNA): TGTGCCAGCAGCTTAATGGCGGCGGGAGCGAGCGAGACCCAGTACTTC. This encodes CASSLMAAGASETQYF. The variable domain in full, completed from reference TRBV7-2 and TRBJ2-5, reads GAGVSQSPSNKVTEKGKDVELRCDPISGHTALYWYRQSLGQGLEFLIYFQGNSAPDKSGLPSDRFSAERTGGSVSTLTIQRTQQEDSAVYLCASSLMAAGASETQYFGPGTRLLVL.

The chain joins TRBV18 to TRBJ2-2, with 8 bases aligning to TRBD1. The V and J ends lost 4 bases and 3 bases, in that order; junction bases with no gene match: 7. The CDR3 extends over 16 amino acids. CDR1 and CDR2 (germline): KGHSH, LQKENI. CDR3 in amino acids: CASSLFRGPDTGELFF. The CDR3 DNA sequence: TGTGCCAGCTCACTTTTCAGGGGGCCGGACACCGGGGAGCTGTTTTTT.

This chain connects TRBV27 to TRBJ2-1, with a possible D match to TRBD1 (6 bases). Germline CDR1 reads MNHEY; CDR2 reads SMNVEV (reference sequence). This CDR3 contains 14 residues. Trimming pared 6 bases from V and 9 bases from J, leaving 18 bases between. This chain's CDR3 is CASRGGRVQGEQFF. The CDR3 DNA follows: TGTGCCAGCAGAGGGGGTCGCGTTCAGGGTGAGCAGTTCTTC.

The rearrangement uses TRBV9 and TRBJ2-1, with 7 bases that match TRBD2. The CDR3 is made up of 16 amino acids. Germline-derived CDR1 and CDR2 are SGDLS and YYNGEE. The trim removed 0 bases at V and 2 bases at J, leaving 5 bases unmatched. The CDR3 sequence is CASSVEGLGAYNEQFF. As DNA, the CDR3 is TGTGCCAGCAGCGTAGAAGGACTAGGGGCCTACAATGAGCAGTTCTTC.

The chain links TRBV7-9 to TRBJ1-1; a weak D match, TRBD1 (5 bases). Trimming took 1 base from V and 7 from J, leaving 13 bases between them. CDR3 length: 14 amino acids. The V gene's germline CDR1 is SEHNR and CDR2 FQNEAQ (reference sequence). For the CDR3, the DNA is TGTGCCAGCAGCTTAGTCACGGGGGAGGATGAAGCTTTCTTT. It yields the protein CASSLVTGEDEAFF.

The chain links TRBV7-9 to TRBJ1-1; D may be TRBD1 (5 bases). V gave up 5 bases and J gave up 4 bases, with 17 bases separating them. The germline V gene has CDR1 SEHNR and CDR2 FQNEAQ (reference sequence). This CDR3 contains 15 residues. CDR3: CASSPGGGGSTEAFF. CDR3 sequence (DNA): TGTGCCAGCAGCCCCGGGGGTGGTGGGAGCACTGAAGCTTTCTTT.

The V call is TRBV7-6, the J call TRBJ1-2; D is unclear. V lost 2 bases, J lost 8 bases, and 18 bases lay in between. This CDR3 spans 15 amino acids. CDR1 is SGHVS and CDR2 is FNYEAQ in the germline V gene. DNA of the CDR3: TGTGCCAGCAGCTTATTGCCGGACCGGGAGAGAGGCTACACCTTC. Its translation: CASSLLPDRERGYTF.

The V gene is TRBV5-1, the J gene TRBJ2-7; 7 positions match TRBD2. Trimming removed 0 bases from V and 3 bases from J; junction bases left unmatched: 9. The germline gives CDR1 SGHRS, CDR2 YFSETQ. This CDR3 has 16 amino acids. In DNA, the CDR3 is TGCGCCAGCAGCTTGGCGGGACTAAAGGGCCGCTACGAGCAGTACTTC. This encodes CASSLAGLKGRYEQYF.

The chain combines TRBV5-8 with TRBJ1-1; 8 bases are a match to TRBD1. The germline CDR1 and CDR2 sequences are SGHTS and YDEGEE. Trimming took 0 bases from V and 1 from J; bases not matched to a gene: 2. There are 15 residues in the CDR3. CDR3 residues: CASSLGGTGNTEAFF. The CDR3 bases are TGTGCCAGCAGCTTGGGGGGGACAGGGAACACTGAAGCTTTCTTT.

V and J are TRBV30 and TRBJ1-1, with TRBD1 matching 7 bases. V shed 7 bases and J 0 bases; nucleotides not matched to a gene: 8. The CDR3 covers 14 residues. The V gene's germline CDR1 is GTSNPN and CDR2 SVGIG (reference sequence). CDR3 loop: CASKGALMNTEAFF. CDR3 DNA sequence: TGTGCCTCGAAGGGGGCGTTGATGAACACTGAAGCTTTCTTT.

This clone was found once. V usage is TRBV6-5 and J usage is TRBJ2-1, with 11 bases aligning to TRBD1. The CDR3 consists of 12 residues. The germline V gene encodes CDR1 MNHEY and CDR2 SVGAGI. CDR3 region: CVRGTGGNEQFF. The CDR3, as DNA: TGTGTAAGGGGGACAGGGGGCAATGAGCAGTTCTTC.

The rearrangement links TRBV7-2 to TRBJ1-2; a weak D match, TRBD1 (5 bases). Germline CDR1 SGHTA, CDR2 FQGNSA. This CDR3 is 15 amino acids long. The V and J ends lost 6 bases and 7 bases respectively, with 21 bases between them. As DNA, the CDR3 is TGTGCCAGCAGTCGGCCGCGCGGGGGGGTTTTTGGCTACACCTTC. This codes for CASSRPRGGVFGYTF.

The chain has TRBV6-6 and TRBJ1-1; 7 bases match TRBD1. The germline gives CDR1 MNHNY, CDR2 SVGAGI (reference sequence). CDR3 length equals 13 residues. Trimming at V came to 6 bases and at J to 4 bases, leaving 5 bases not matched to a gene. CDR3: CASRGTAGTEAFF. The DNA for the CDR3 is TGTGCCAGCAGAGGGACAGCTGGCACTGAAGCTTTCTTT.

V is TRBV11-3 and J is TRBJ2-5, with no clear D. CDR1 SGHNT and CDR2 YENEEA come from the germline V gene. The CDR3 sequence is 14 residues long. V lost 1 base to trimming and J lost 0 bases, with 6 bases between them. The CDR3 DNA reads TGTGCCAGCAGCTTAGGAGGTAACCAAGAGACCCAGTACTTC. Amino acids: CASSLGGNQETQYF.

This clone was detected only a few times. V and J are TRBV27 and TRBJ1-2; TRBD1 aligns across 10 bases. Germline V gives CDR1 MNHEY, CDR2 SMNVEV (reference sequence). Losses at the gene ends were 6 bases for V and 4 bases for J; bases not matched to a gene: 11. This CDR3 region has 16 residues. The CDR3 here is CASRETGGRSGYGYTF. Written as DNA, the CDR3 is TGTGCCAGCAGAGAGACAGGGGGCCGGAGCGGCTATGGCTACACCTTC.

The genes are TRBV6-6 and TRBJ1-1; possible D gene TRBD1, 6 bases. Trimming took off 7 bases at V and 5 bases at J, with 17 bases between the two ends. The CDR3 totals 14 residues. The germline V gene encodes CDR1 MNHNY and CDR2 SVGAGI (reference sequence). The CDR3 nucleotides read TGTGCCAGCACTCTTGGGGGGGACAAGACTGAAGCTTTCTTT. Its translation: CASTLGGDKTEAFF.

The chain recombines TRBV10-2 with TRBJ1-1, with a possible D match to TRBD1 (5 bases). The germline V gene has CDR1 WSHSY and CDR2 SAAADI. The CDR3 length is 12 residues. Trimming removed 4 bases at V and 6 bases at J, with 9 bases between. The chain's CDR3 is CASSAKGAEAFF. CDR3 in DNA: TGCGCCAGCAGTGCTAAAGGGGCTGAAGCTTTCTTT.

CDR3 in amino acids: CASSSSGGSSYEQYV. CDR3 DNA: TGTGCCAGCAGCTCTAGCGGGGGGTCCTCCTACGAGCAGTACGTC. V usage is TRBV6-2 or TRBV6-3 and J usage is TRBJ2-7, with 11 nucleotides matching TRBD2. CDR3 length: 15 amino acids. Per the germline V gene, CDR1 is MNHEY and CDR2 is SVGEGT. V dropped 6 bases and J dropped 0; count of bases not matched to a gene: 4.

This clone appeared a single time. The gene calls are TRBV4-1 and TRBJ2-5; 15 nucleotides match TRBD2. Trimming cost V 5 bases and J 5 bases; bases outside gene matches: 9. Germline V gene sequence: CDR1 MGHRA, CDR2 YSYEKL. The CDR3 runs 17 residues. CDR3 sequence (DNA): TGCGCCAGCAGCACAAGGGGGACTAGCGGGAGGTTGGAGACCCAGTACTTC. It translates to CASSTRGTSGRLETQYF.

The chain recombines TRBV19 with TRBJ1-1; D is ambiguous. The CDR3 has 16 residues. V dropped 6 bases and J dropped 0 bases, with 17 bases sitting between them. Germline loops: CDR1 LNHDA, CDR2 SQIVND (reference sequence). CDR3 sequence (DNA): TGTGCCAGTAGCCCTGGCCTCCGGGGATTGAACACTGAAGCTTTCTTT. Protein: CASSPGLRGLNTEAFF.

The rearrangement uses TRBV11-1 and TRBJ2-2; a possible D gene is TRBD2 (5 bases). The V end was cut by 3 bases, the J end by 5 bases, with 13 bases between. The germline gives CDR1 SGHAT, CDR2 FQDESV (reference sequence). The CDR3 runs 15 residues. CDR3 loop: CASSFADYLTGELFF. CDR3 nucleotides: TGTGCCAGCAGCTTCGCCGACTATCTGACCGGGGAGCTGTTTTTT.

V gene TRBV3-1 (or the pseudogene TRBV3-2) combines with J gene TRBJ1-5; D gene ambiguous. V was cut by 4 bases and J by 0 bases, with 7 bases left in between. Per the germline V gene, CDR1 is LGHDT and CDR2 is YNNKEL (reference sequence). CDR3 length equals 14 residues. CDR3 in amino acids: CASSRDNSNQPQHF. In DNA, the CDR3 is TGTGCCAGCAGCCGAGACAATAGCAATCAGCCCCAGCATTTT.